Shown below are 7 T cell receptor beta chains from a single sample sequenced in a study of early T cells in non-severe SARS-CoV-2 infection (dated by TCRdb to about 2021). To prepare the library, 5' RACE was applied. Instrument on record: NextSeq 500. In TCRdb, the public reads were trimmed at Q25 with fastp and aligned with MiXCR, with productive beta chains retained. Each entry is one CDR3 protein sequence, shown with its most common DNA and genes. Across this sample there are fewer than 65,000 distinct CDR3 sequences, with roughly 8.7% seen only once. 3.5% to 5% of the sample comes from the top ten. Material: whole blood, obtained at baseline. The origin of the receptors is an adult who was a healthcare worker with PCR-confirmed SARS-CoV-2 infection or an uninfected control (not recorded which).

The chain uses TRBV7-6 and TRBJ2-2; 7 positions match TRBD1. After removal of 1 base from V and 5 bases from J, the junction contained 7 bases not matched to a gene. Per germline, CDR1 SGHVS and CDR2 FNYEAQ. The CDR3 runs to 16 residues. The CDR3 coding sequence is TGTGCCAGCAGCTTAGTCTCAGGGGGTTGGACCGGGGAGCTGTTTTTT. Amino acids: CASSLVSGGWTGELFF.

The rearrangement links TRBV6-6 to TRBJ2-7; maybe TRBD1 (6 bases). Germline CDR1 reads MNHNY; CDR2 reads SVGAGI (reference sequence). CDR3 length equals 15 residues. Trimming took 5 bases from V and 5 from J, leaving 19 bases between them. The DNA for the CDR3 is TGTGCCAGCAGTCCACAGGGACCGACTATCCACGAGCAGTACTTC. The encoded protein is CASSPQGPTIHEQYF.

This clonotype was counted only a few times. The chain is built from TRBV12-3 or TRBV12-4 and TRBJ2-7, with D perhaps being TRBD1 or TRBD2 (5 bases each). This CDR3 has 14 residues. Trimming removed 3 bases from V and 2 bases from J, with 11 bases in between. The CDR3 sequence: CASSFGGTTYEQYF. As DNA, the CDR3 is TGTGCCAGCAGTTTTGGGGGAACGACCTACGAGCAGTACTTC.

This chain connects TRBV6-1 to TRBJ2-7, with TRBD2 as a possible D gene (6 bases). Germline V gives CDR1 MNHNS, CDR2 SASEGT. The CDR3 is made up of 13 amino acids. Trimming took 8 bases from V and 3 from J, leaving 14 bases between them. The CDR3: CASRDFGNYEQYF. The CDR3 DNA is TGTGCCAGCCGGGACTTCGGAAACTACGAGCAGTACTTC.

This clonotype showed up just a few times. The V and J genes are TRBV7-9 and TRBJ2-7; either TRBD1 or TRBD2 may fit D (6 bases each). The germline gives CDR1 SEHNR, CDR2 FQNEAQ (reference sequence). V was shortened by 8 bases and J by 3 bases, with 17 bases between the two germline ends. This CDR3 region has 14 residues. This CDR3 is CASFGGSGVYEQYF. The CDR3 DNA sequence: TGTGCCAGCTTCGGGGGCTCAGGGGTCTACGAGCAGTACTTC.

Ten or more counts support this clonotype. CDR3 residues: CASSLGTVNYNEQFF. As DNA, the CDR3 is TGTGCCAGCAGCTTGGGGACAGTAAACTACAATGAGCAGTTCTTC. The chain recombines TRBV7-9 with TRBJ2-1, with 7 bases fitting TRBD1. There are 15 residues in the CDR3. CDR1 is SEHNR and CDR2 is FQNEAQ in the germline V gene (reference sequence). The J segment lost 3 bases and the V segment lost 3 bases, leaving 5 bases of the junction unmatched.

The rearrangement uses TRBV15 and TRBJ2-7, with 8 bases lining up with TRBD1. The J segment lost 3 bases and the V segment lost 0 bases, leaving 4 bases of the junction unmatched. This CDR3 has 15 amino acids. Per the germline V gene, CDR1 is LNHNV and CDR2 is YYDKDF (reference sequence). CDR3 sequence (DNA): TGTGCCACCAGCAGAGATCCCGGGACAGGCTACGAGCAGTACTTC. Its translation: CATSRDPGTGYEQYF.